This entry lists 23 T cell receptor beta chains sequenced from one sample in a study of blood T cell repertoires in COVID-19. Clones were sequenced by immunoSEQ multiplex PCR, and TCRdb holds only the in-frame ones, with some missing. This sample has over 300,000 clones, with 83% found just once. The sample comprised peripheral blood. Every receptor here comes from a woman in her 50s with acute or convalescent COVID-19.

A single count supports this clone. The genes are TRBV28 and TRBJ1-2; 10 positions agree with TRBD1. This CDR3 has 14 residues. The V gene end was trimmed by 6 bases and the J gene end by 8 bases; junction bases not matched to a gene: 9. The germline gives CDR1 MDHEN, CDR2 SYDVKM. The DNA of the CDR3 is TGTGCCAGCAGGCGGGACAGGGGAAACTGGGGCTACACCTTC. Encoded protein: CASRRDRGNWGYTF.

V is TRBV11-3 and J is TRBJ2-3; the D is unclear. The CDR3 is 14 residues long. The germline V and J ends were trimmed by 5 bases and 2 bases, with 11 bases remaining between them. Germline CDR1 is SGHNT and CDR2 is YENEEA. This CDR3 is CASSPPVDTDTQYF. CDR3 in DNA: TGTGCCAGCAGCCCTCCGGTAGACACAGATACGCAGTATTTT.

The V call is TRBV12-5, the J call TRBJ2-1; TRBD1 might be the D (5 bases). This CDR3 is built from 12 residues. CDR1 is LGHNT and CDR2 is FRNRAP in the germline V gene. Trimming took 9 bases from V and 3 from J, leaving 9 bases between them. Written as DNA, the CDR3 is TGTGCTAGCCAACAGGACTACAATGAGCAGTTCTTC. This translates into CASQQDYNEQFF.

The chain carries TRBV5-1 and TRBJ2-2, with TRBD1 matching over 9 bases. This CDR3 spans 15 amino acids. CDR1 SGHRS and CDR2 YFSETQ come from the germline V gene. The J segment lost 3 bases and the V segment lost 6 bases, leaving 6 bases of the junction unmatched. The CDR3: CASIQGTGYTGELFF. The CDR3 DNA follows: TGCGCCAGCATCCAGGGGACAGGGTACACCGGGGAGCTGTTTTTT.

This sequence joins TRBV6-6 and TRBJ1-2, with a weak D call TRBD1 (5 bases). This CDR3 is built from 13 residues. CDR1 MNHNY and CDR2 SVGAGI come from the germline V gene (reference sequence). Trimming stripped 5 bases from V and 7 bases from J, with 14 bases between. CDR3 residues: CASSQEQGVGYTF. Here the CDR3 DNA reads TGTGCCAGCAGTCAGGAACAAGGGGTTGGCTACACCTTC.

The gene calls are TRBV15 and TRBJ2-1; 14 nucleotides agree with TRBD2. Germline assignment: CDR1 LNHNV and CDR2 YYDKDF (reference sequence). The CDR3 loop spans 17 amino acids. V gave up 3 bases and J gave up 7 bases; unmatched junction bases: 8. The CDR3 DNA follows: TGTGCCACCAGCAGGGGGACTAGCGGGAGTTCTAGAAATGAGCAGTTCTTC. This codes for CATSRGTSGSSRNEQFF.

On this clone itself: One end of the junction fails to match germline, which may point to a read error. This chain connects TRBV6-1 to TRBJ2-6; D is perhaps TRBD1 (6 bases). Germline V gene data show CDR1 as MNHNS and CDR2 as SASEGT. The CDR3 contains 16 residues. The CDR3, as DNA: TGTGCCAGCAGAGAACTACAGGGCTCTAGGGCCAACGTCCTGACTTTC. Its translation: CASRELQGSRANVLTF.

This clone was seen just once. The V gene is TRBV5-1, the J gene TRBJ2-1, with TRBD2 as a possible D gene (6 bases). The CDR3 has 15 amino acids. Germline CDR1 SGHRS, CDR2 YFSETQ. The V end lost 1 base, the J end lost 5 bases, and 13 bases lay between the germline ends. The CDR3 DNA reads as TGCGCCAGCAGCTTGAGTGGCGGGACCGACAATGAGCAGTTCTTC. Translating gives CASSLSGGTDNEQFF.

In DNA, the CDR3 is TGTGCCAGCAGAGTCCAGGGTGTCGGGAATCAGCCCCAGCATTTT. It codes for CASRVQGVGNQPQHF. J is TRBJ1-5 and V is TRBV6-5; possible D gene TRBD1, 5 bases. Germline lookup yields CDR1 MNHEY and CDR2 SVGAGI. The CDR3 consists of 15 residues. Between the trimmed V and J ends, which lost 6 bases and 4 bases, there was a span of 16 bases.

The chain carries TRBV9 and TRBJ2-6; 11 nucleotides align to TRBD1. V lost 4 bases to trimming and J lost 4 bases; unmatched junction nucleotides: 7. Germline CDR1 reads SGDLS; CDR2 reads YYNGEE. This CDR3 region has 17 residues. In DNA form, the CDR3 reads TGTGCCAGCAGCCCTAGGGACAGGGGGATAGGGGCCAACGTCCTGACTTTC. Translation: CASSPRDRGIGANVLTF.

The chain uses TRBV1 and TRBJ2-7; TRBD2, the D gene given by the table, was not confirmed from the DNA. TRBV1 is a pseudogene locus. The CDR3 is made up of 14 amino acids. The CDR3 nucleotides are TGCACCAGCAGCCTGGTGGTGAAGCGGTACGAGCAGTACGTC. This encodes CTSSLVVKRYEQYV.

CDR3 nucleotides: TGTGCCAGCAGTTCGGGACAGGACCTCTATGGCTACACCTTC. It encodes CASSSGQDLYGYTF. This chain uses TRBV14 with TRBJ1-2; 8 bases line up with TRBD1. With 6 bases clipped from V and 4 bases from J, the junction kept 7 bases outside the gene matches. The CDR3 consists of 14 residues. Germline assignment: CDR1 SGHDN and CDR2 FVKESK.

The chain combines TRBV7-2 with TRBJ2-2; TRBD2 is a possible D gene (6 bases). The CDR3 is 16 residues long. The germline V gene has CDR1 SGHTA and CDR2 FQGNSA. Trimming took 5 bases from V and 0 from J, leaving 13 bases between them. The CDR3 DNA reads TGTGCCAGCAGCCGTATGCTAGCGTCGAACACCGGGGAGCTGTTTTTT. Translation gives CASSRMLASNTGELFF.

This clone was seen only once. The gene calls are TRBV11-3 and TRBJ2-7; tentatively, D is TRBD1 (6 bases). In germline, CDR1 is SGHNT, CDR2 YENEEA. The CDR3 sequence is 17 residues long. Trimming took off 1 base at V and 7 bases at J, with 23 bases between the two ends. CDR3 sequence: CASSLASTGPFRGEQYV. CDR3 sequence (DNA): TGTGCCAGCAGCTTAGCAAGCACAGGGCCATTCCGAGGGGAGCAGTACGTC.

This chain links TRBV4-2 with TRBJ1-1; possibly TRBD1 for D (5 bases). Per germline, CDR1 LGHNA and CDR2 YNFKEQ. CDR3 size: 13 residues. Trimming shortened V by 4 bases and J by 5 bases, and 11 bases separated the two germline ends. The CDR3 nucleotides read TGTGCCAGCAGCCTCGGGGGGGGGACTGAAGCTTTCTTT. Protein sequence: CASSLGGGTEAFF.

V gene TRBV23-1 combines with J gene TRBJ2-5, with a tentative D call TRBD1 (6 bases). TRBV23-1 falls under the ORF class, with uncertain function. With 10 bases removed from V and 4 bases from J, the gap between germline ends came to 25 bases. There are 16 residues in the CDR3. The CDR3 sequence is CATYPRDTISGETQYF. The DNA for the CDR3 is TGCGCCACCTACCCCCGGGACACTATCTCAGGAGAGACCCAGTACTTC.

This chain links TRBV29-1 with TRBJ2-1, with D maybe TRBD1 (6 bases). Germline V gene sequence: CDR1 SQVTM, CDR2 ANQGSEA. This CDR3 contains 13 residues. V gave up 5 bases and J gave up 7 bases, with 15 bases separating them. The CDR3 bases are TGCAGCGTTTACGGACAGCCAGCGAATGAGCAGTTCTTC. This translates into CSVYGQPANEQFF.

This chain links TRBV7-2 with TRBJ2-7, with D perhaps TRBD1 (5 bases). Germline CDR1 reads SGHTA; CDR2 reads FQGNSA. Trimming removed 0 bases from V and 2 bases from J, with 8 bases in between. The length of the CDR3 is 14 residues. The CDR3 loop is CASSLAGATYEQYF. DNA of the CDR3: TGTGCCAGCAGCTTAGCAGGGGCCACCTACGAGCAGTACTTC.

The rearrangement links TRBV28 to TRBJ1-2, with D possibly TRBD1 on 6 matching bases. The CDR3 spans 15 residues. Germline V gene sequence: CDR1 MDHEN, CDR2 SYDVKM. Trimming took off 5 bases at V and 8 bases at J, with 21 bases between the two ends. The CDR3 sequence: CASSHLGVGAGGYTF. CDR3 sequence (DNA): TGTGCCAGCAGTCACCTTGGTGTGGGGGCCGGGGGCTACACCTTC.

V is TRBV6-2 or TRBV6-3 and J is TRBJ1-5; D is perhaps TRBD1 (6 bases). CDR1 and CDR2 from the germline V gene are MNHEY and SVGEGT. Trimming left V 7 bases short and J 4 bases short, with 11 bases between. The CDR3 length is 13 residues. The CDR3 DNA is TGTGCCAGCACCCCGGACAGTAATCAGCCCCAGCATTTT. Amino acids: CASTPDSNQPQHF.

The chain uses TRBV6-2 or TRBV6-3 and TRBJ2-2, with 9 bases fitting TRBD2. CDR3 length equals 17 residues. Trimming at V came to 2 bases and at J to 4 bases, leaving 8 bases not matched to a gene. In germline, CDR1 is MNHEY, CDR2 SVGEGT. The chain's CDR3 is CASSYPERGASTGELFF. DNA of the CDR3: TGTGCCAGCAGTTACCCTGAGCGGGGGGCCTCCACCGGGGAGCTGTTTTTT.

The J gene is TRBJ2-7, the V gene TRBV6-5, with a tentative D call TRBD1 (6 bases). This CDR3 comprises 14 residues. Germline CDR1 reads MNHEY; CDR2 reads SVGAGI. V lost 7 bases, J lost 7 bases, and 20 bases lay in between. CDR3 bases: TGTGCCAGCACACCCCCAACAGGGTCGCGGGAGCAGTACTTC. As protein: CASTPPTGSREQYF.

CDR3 bases: TGTGCCACCAGTGATTCCCGGACCGCGGGGGGTGAGCAGTTCTTC. Its translation: CATSDSRTAGGEQFF. The chain links TRBV24-1 to TRBJ2-1; 8 bases match TRBD2. Germline V gives CDR1 KGHDR, CDR2 SFDVKD. V dropped 2 bases and J dropped 9; count of bases not matched to a gene: 8. This CDR3 spans 15 amino acids.